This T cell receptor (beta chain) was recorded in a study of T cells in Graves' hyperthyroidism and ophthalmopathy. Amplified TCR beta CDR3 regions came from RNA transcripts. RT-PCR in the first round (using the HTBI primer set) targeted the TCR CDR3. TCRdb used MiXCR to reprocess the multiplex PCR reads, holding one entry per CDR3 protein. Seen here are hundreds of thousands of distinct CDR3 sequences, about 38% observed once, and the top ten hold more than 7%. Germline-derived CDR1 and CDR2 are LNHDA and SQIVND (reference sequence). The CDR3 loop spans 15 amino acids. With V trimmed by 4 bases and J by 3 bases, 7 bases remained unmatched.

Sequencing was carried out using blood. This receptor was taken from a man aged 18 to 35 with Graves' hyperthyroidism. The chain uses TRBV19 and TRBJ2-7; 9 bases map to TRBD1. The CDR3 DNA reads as TGTGCCAGTAGTAATCGGGGACAGGGTAACTACGAGCAGTACTTC. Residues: CASSNRGQGNYEQYF.